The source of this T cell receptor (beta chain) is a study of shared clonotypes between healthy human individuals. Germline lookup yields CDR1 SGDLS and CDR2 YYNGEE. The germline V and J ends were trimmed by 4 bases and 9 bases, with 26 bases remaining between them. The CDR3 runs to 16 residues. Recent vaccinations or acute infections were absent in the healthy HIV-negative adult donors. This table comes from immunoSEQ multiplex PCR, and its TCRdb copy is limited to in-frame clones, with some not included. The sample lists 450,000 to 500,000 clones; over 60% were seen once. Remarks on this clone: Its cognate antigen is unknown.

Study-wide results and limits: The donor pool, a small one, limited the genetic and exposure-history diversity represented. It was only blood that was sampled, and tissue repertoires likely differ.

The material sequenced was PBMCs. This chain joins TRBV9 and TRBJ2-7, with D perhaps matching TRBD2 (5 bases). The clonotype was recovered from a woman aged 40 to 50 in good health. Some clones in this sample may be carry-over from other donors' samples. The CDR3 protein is CASSLDPWRADSGQYF. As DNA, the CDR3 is TGTGCCAGCAGCCTCGACCCCTGGCGGGCGGATTCCGGGCAGTACTTC.